This entry features one T cell receptor beta chain sequence. The entry originates in a study of CD8+ T cells in alopecia areata. Germline V gene data show CDR1 as SEHNR and CDR2 as FQNEAQ (reference sequence). The CDR3 sequence is 15 residues long. Treatment specified: oral pan-JAK inhibitor, 5-10 mg twice daily. Samples from alopecia areata patients were lesional scalp punch biopsies and peripheral blood. cDNA serving as the sequencing template came from extracted, reverse transcribed RNA. The method was immunoSEQ multiplex PCR; TCRdb's version includes in-frame clones alone and lacks a portion of them. This sample has about 5,900 clones, with 63% found just once.

This material consisted of skin, taken at approximately week 30, from a patient treated with tofacitinib. The origin of this receptor is a human donor with alopecia areata. This chain links TRBV7-9 with TRBJ2-5; the D gene could be TRBD1 or TRBD2 (5 bases each). Gene TRBJ2-7 matches the end of the DNA better, so the J call may be wrong. The CDR3 reads CASSFSLSSGHEQYF. The CDR3 nucleotides are TGTGCCAGCAGCTTTTCCCTGTCCTCGGGGCACGAGCAGTACTTC.